Listed below are T cell receptor beta chains from one sample, sequenced in a study of blood T cell repertoires in COVID-19. Using immunoSEQ multiplex PCR, the repertoire was profiled, and TCRdb retains in-frame clones only, with some absent. The repertoire consists of 300,000 to 350,000 clones, with 90% occurring once and the leading ten covering less than 3%. The sample comprised peripheral blood. The source is a woman under 40 with COVID-19, enrolled during active disease. Each CDR3 is given with its conserved first and last residue. The D gene is left open where the match is weak. The size entry is marked missing in some rows and otherwise reads once, few, many or a size class.

clone size,V gene,D gene,J gene,CDR3 protein,CDR3 DNA
.,TRBV5-5,TRBD2,TRBJ2-7,CASSWGLAMGEQYF,TGTGCCAGCAGCTGGGGACTAGCGATGGGCGAGCAGTACTTC
.,TRBV11-2,.,TRBJ1-6,CASSPRVNSPLHF,TGTGCCAGCAGCCCCCGGGTTAATTCACCCCTCCACTTT
few,TRBV6-2/TRBV6-3,TRBD2,TRBJ2-1,CASSYPGLVSFF,TGTGCCAGCAGTTACCCCGGACTAGTTTCGTTCTTC
.,TRBV5-5,.,TRBJ2-2,CASSPNEWGRDTGELFF,TGTGCCAGCAGCCCCAACGAGTGGGGGCGCGACACCGGGGAGCTGTTTTTT
.,TRBV28,.,TRBJ1-2,CASEEGLGGNYGYTF,TGTGCCAGCGAGGAAGGCCTAGGGGGTAACTATGGCTACACCTTC
.,TRBV4-1,TRBD2,TRBJ2-1,CATSGTNYNEQFF,TGCGCCACTAGCGGGACTAACTACAATGAGCAGTTCTTC
.,TRBV23-1,TRBD2,TRBJ2-3,CASSPRTSGRDTQYF,TGCGCCAGCAGTCCTCGGACTAGCGGGAGAGATACGCAGTATTTT
few,TRBV7-9,.,TRBJ2-1,CASSAGVGEQFF,TGTGCCAGCAGCGCAGGGGTTGGGGAGCAGTTCTTC
once,TRBV12-5,TRBD1,TRBJ1-6,CASGTGDSHSPLHF,TGTGCTAGTGGTACGGGGGACAGTCATTCACCCCTCCACTTT
few,TRBV10-3,TRBD1,TRBJ1-4,CAIRPGTGDEKLFF,TGTGCCATCAGACCCGGGACAGGGGATGAAAAACTGTTTTTT
.,TRBV27,.,TRBJ2-3,CASSLTALEADTQYF,TGTGCCAGCAGCCTAACTGCCCTAGAAGCAGATACGCAGTATTTT
medium-sized,TRBV5-1,TRBD1,TRBJ2-7,CASSEGAPYEQYF,TGCGCCAGCAGCGAGGGGGCACCCTACGAGCAGTACTTC
.,TRBV28,TRBD2,TRBJ2-2,CASRVSGGGELFF,TGTGCCAGCCGAGTGTCGGGAGGCGGGGAGCTGTTTTTT
.,TRBV2,TRBD1,TRBJ1-5,CASRLGQGAYQPQHF,TGTGCCAGCAGGCTGGGACAGGGGGCTTACCAGCCCCAGCATTTT
.,TRBV25-1,TRBD1,TRBJ2-7,CASSEWGTGAYEQYF,TGTGCCAGCAGTGAATGGGGGACAGGAGCGTACGAGCAGTACTTC
.,TRBV6-5,.,TRBJ1-2,CASSRGVNYGYTF,TGTGCCAGCAGTCGCGGGGTTAACTATGGCTACACCTTC
.,TRBV6-5,TRBD1,TRBJ2-7,CASSSDREGEQYF,TGTGCCAGCAGTTCCGACAGGGAAGGCGAGCAGTACTTC
few,TRBV30,.,TRBJ1-1,CAWIPRVGRVTEAFF,TGTGCCTGGATTCCCCGAGTTGGCAGGGTCACTGAAGCTTTCTTT
.,TRBV24-1,.,TRBJ2-7,CATSDTGTPMWYEQYF,TGTGCCACCAGTGACACCGGGACTCCCATGTGGTACGAGCAGTACTTC
.,TRBV20-1,TRBD2,TRBJ2-2,CSASPISGSGGGELFF,TGCAGTGCTAGTCCGATTAGCGGGAGCGGTGGCGGGGAGCTGTTTTTT
.,TRBV19,.,TRBJ1-2,CASSAQGGDYGYTF,TGTGCCAGTAGTGCCCAGGGTGGGGACTATGGCTACACCTTC
.,TRBV5-4,.,TRBJ2-7,CASSNRQGSSYEQYF,TGTGCCAGCAGCAACCGTCAGGGTAGTAGCTACGAGCAGTACTTC
.,TRBV7-6,TRBD1,TRBJ1-4,CASSLGGQGNNEKLFF,TGTGCCAGCAGCTTAGGCGGACAGGGAAATAATGAAAAACTGTTTTTT
.,TRBV30,TRBD2,TRBJ2-5,CACLLAGEETQYF,TGTGCCTGCTTGCTAGCGGGAGAGGAGACCCAGTACTTC
few,TRBV19,.,TRBJ1-5,CASSGSAGLQPQHF,TGTGCCAGTAGTGGGTCGGCAGGTCTTCAGCCCCAGCATTTT
.,TRBV6-1,TRBD2,TRBJ2-5,CASSEVGSSGSRETQYF,TGTGCCAGCAGTGAAGTAGGGTCTAGCGGGAGTAGGGAGACCCAGTACTTC
few,TRBV2,TRBD1,TRBJ1-2,CASSAGGPYGYTF,TGTGCCAGCAGTGCAGGGGGACCTTATGGCTACACCTTC
.,TRBV28,.,TRBJ1-1,CASSSEGGTEAFF,TGTGCCAGCAGTTCTGAGGGTGGCACTGAAGCTTTCTTT
.,TRBV18,.,TRBJ2-5,CASSPGTPQETQYF,TGTGCCAGCTCACCAGGGACACCTCAAGAGACCCAGTACTTC
.,TRBV30,.,TRBJ1-1,CAWGRGNTEAFF,TGTGCCTGGGGCAGGGGGAACACTGAAGCTTTCTTT
.,TRBV7-3,.,TRBJ1-1,CASSLTGGTNTEAFF,TGTGCCAGCAGCTTAACAGGGGGTACGAACACTGAAGCTTTCTTT
.,TRBV6-5,TRBD1,TRBJ1-4,CASLDRVTNEKLFF,TGTGCCAGCCTGGACAGGGTAACTAATGAAAAACTGTTTTTT
.,TRBV19,.,TRBJ1-5,CASIPTGGSNQPQHF,TGTGCCAGTATCCCAACGGGAGGGAGCAATCAGCCCCAGCATTTT
.,TRBV27,TRBD1,TRBJ2-3,CASSAWTGKSFDTQYF,TGTGCCAGCAGTGCGTGGACAGGGAAATCCTTCGATACGCAGTATTTT
once,TRBV3-1/TRBV3-2,.,TRBJ2-3,CASSPRRGPSPSTDTQYF,TGTGCCAGCAGCCCCCGGCGGGGCCCATCCCCTAGCACAGATACGCAGTATTTT
.,TRBV30,TRBD1,TRBJ1-2,CAWSGQGIGSGYTF,TGTGCCTGGTCGGGACAGGGGATTGGTTCGGGCTACACCTTC
few,TRBV3-1/TRBV3-2,.,TRBJ1-4,CASRRGEKLFF,TGTGCCAGCAGACGGGGGGAAAAACTGTTTTTT
.,TRBV12-3/TRBV12-4,.,TRBJ1-2,CASGRFYGYTF,TGTGCCAGCGGGAGGTTCTATGGCTACACCTTC
.,TRBV18,TRBD1,TRBJ1-4,CASSLTVQGDGEKLFF,TGTGCCAGCTCCCTCACCGTTCAGGGGGACGGTGAAAAACTGTTTTTT
.,TRBV14,TRBD1,TRBJ1-1,CASSQPGTGNTEAFF,TGTGCCAGCAGCCAACCCGGGACAGGTAACACTGAAGCTTTCTTT
.,TRBV27,.,TRBJ2-3,CASSLGDILSDTQYF,TGTGCCAGCAGTTTAGGGGACATTCTATCAGATACGCAGTATTTT
few,TRBV30,.,TRBJ1-6,CAWNALTGNNSPLHF,TGTGCCTGGAACGCCCTTACAGGGAATAATTCACCCCTCCACTTT
.,TRBV15,.,TRBJ1-5,CATSRGAGSHRQPQHF,TGTGCCACCAGCAGAGGAGCCGGTAGTCATCGTCAGCCCCAGCATTTT
.,TRBV3-1/TRBV3-2,TRBD2,TRBJ2-5,CASSLITLLAVETQYF,TGTGCCAGCAGCCTGATTACCCTCCTAGCGGTGGAGACCCAGTACTTC
once,TRBV25-1,.,TRBJ1-1,CASRPTTGQNTEAFF,TGTGCCAGCAGACCGACTACGGGACAGAACACTGAAGCTTTCTTT